This T cell receptor (beta chain) was captured by sequencing in a study of T cell repertoires in cytomegalovirus infection. As regards this clonotype: Antigen unknown.

In TCRdb, the reads were re-called with MiXCR into one record per CDR3 protein. The sample lists fewer than 150,000 distinct CDR3 sequences; over 30% were seen once. Trimming took off 0 bases at V and 3 bases at J, with 12 bases between the two ends. CDR1 is LGHNA, CDR2 YSLEER, per germline. The CDR3 sequence is 15 residues long. The sequence came from a human donor in good health (CMV status not recorded). Some clones in this sample may be carry-over from other donors' samples. The sample consisted of CD8+ T cells from cultured PBMCs, taken from culture after CMV antigen stimulation. The gene calls are TRBV4-3 and TRBJ2-7; tentative D call: TRBD1 (7 bases). CDR3 region: CASSQEGGTVYEQYF. CDR3 nucleotides: TGCGCCAGCAGCCAAGAGGGCGGGACAGTCTACGAGCAGTACTTC.